The next 25 T cell receptor beta chains were all read from a single sample in a study of blood T cells in healthy people across ages. Primed by a sample-barcoded 5' primer and a J-beta primer mix, a second PCR proceeded for 7 to 11 cycles. TCRdb independently ran MiXCR on the 5' RACE reads; one entry per CDR3 protein. Of over a million distinct CDR3 sequences listed, roughly 40% were seen once; the top ten hold 7.9%. The sample was blood. The receptors were gathered from a woman in her late teens or twenties in good health.

This chain joins TRBV29-1 and TRBJ2-7, with a tentative D call TRBD2 (5 bases). CDR1 and CDR2 (germline): SQVTM, ANQGSEA. The CDR3 consists of 13 residues. V lost 7 bases, J lost 0 bases, and 13 bases lay in between. The CDR3 sequence: CSAGTGISYEQYF. The CDR3 DNA sequence: TGCAGCGCTGGAACCGGGATCTCCTACGAGCAGTACTTC.

V and J are TRBV29-1 and TRBJ1-5; D possibly corresponds to TRBD1 (5 bases). The CDR3 has 14 residues. CDR1 is SQVTM and CDR2 is ANQGSEA in the germline V gene. V dropped 4 bases and J dropped 5 bases, with 15 bases sitting between them. CDR3 DNA sequence: TGCAGCGTTGCCGTATATGGGGGTGATCAGCCCCAGCATTTT. Encoded protein: CSVAVYGGDQPQHF.

The chain has TRBV12-3 or TRBV12-4 and TRBJ2-1, with TRBD2 matching 11 bases. The CDR3 has 14 amino acids. V dropped 5 bases and J dropped 7; count of bases not matched to a gene: 4. This CDR3 is CASSPVAGGNEQFF. In DNA, the CDR3 is TGTGCCAGCAGTCCCGTAGCGGGAGGGAATGAGCAGTTCTTC.

This chain links TRBV30 with TRBJ2-3; maybe TRBD2 (5 bases). Trimming removed 0 bases from V and 4 bases from J, with 11 bases in between. Germline CDR1 is GTSNPN and CDR2 is SVGIG (reference sequence). The CDR3 totals 14 residues. The CDR3 DNA reads as TGTGCCTGGAGTGTACTCGGGGTCCCAGATACGCAGTATTTT. This translates into CAWSVLGVPDTQYF. Filled out from reference TRBV30 and TRBJ2-3, the complete variable domain reads SQTIHQWPATLVQPVGSPLSLECTVEGTSNPNLYWYRQAAGRGLQLLFYSVGIGQISSEVPQNLSASRPQDRQFILSSKKLLLSDSGFYLCAWSVLGVPDTQYFGPGTRLTVL.

The rearrangement links TRBV6-1 to TRBJ1-4; possible D gene TRBD1, 5 bases. Trimming shortened V by 7 bases and J by 7 bases, and 13 bases separated the two germline ends. Per germline, CDR1 MNHNS and CDR2 SASEGT. This CDR3 has 13 amino acids. CDR3 residues: CASMGRGFEKLFF. The CDR3 region has the DNA TGTGCCAGCATGGGGAGGGGTTTTGAAAAACTGTTTTTT.

This clonotype has more than one count but fewer than ten. The chain employs TRBV4-1 and TRBJ2-3, with a tentative D call TRBD1 (6 bases). Between the trimmed V and J ends, which lost 1 base and 0 bases, there was a span of 14 bases. CDR3 length equals 17 residues. Germline V gene data show CDR1 as MGHRA and CDR2 as YSYEKL. CDR3 loop: CASSQAYGTTSTDTQYF. The CDR3 bases are TGCGCCAGCAGCCAAGCATACGGGACAACTAGCACAGATACGCAGTATTTT.

The chain joins TRBV7-2 to TRBJ2-5; D is ambiguous. The CDR3 consists of 12 residues. Germline V gives CDR1 SGHTA, CDR2 FQGNSA. The V and J ends lost 3 bases and 7 bases respectively, with 9 bases between them. The CDR3 DNA is TGTGCCAGCAGCTTCTTAGTGGGGACCCAGTACTTC. Translated, it gives CASSFLVGTQYF. The full variable domain, with the rest looked up from reference TRBV7-2 and TRBJ2-5, is GAGVSQSPSNKVTEKGKDVELRCDPISGHTALYWYRQSLGQGLEFLIYFQGNSAPDKSGLPSDRFSAERTGGSVSTLTIQRTQQEDSAVYLCASSFLVGTQYFGPGTRLLVL.

Worth noting for this clonotype: A read error may produce the germline difference seen at one junction end. The chain uses TRBV18 and TRBJ1-5; D may be TRBD1 (5 bases). This CDR3 region has 14 residues. Germline V CDR1 and CDR2: KGHSH, LQKENI. The CDR3, as DNA: TGTGCCAGCTCACCTACAGGAGCCGATCAGTCCCAGCATTTT. It specifies CASSPTGADQSQHF.

This clonotype appeared a few times. J is TRBJ2-7 and V is TRBV3-1, with TRBD1 as a possible D gene (5 bases). CDR1 and CDR2 from the germline V gene are LGHDT and YNNKEL (reference sequence). The CDR3 sequence is 15 residues long. V was trimmed by 0 bases and J by 2 bases, leaving 11 bases between them. CDR3 sequence reads: CASSQDVTVTYEQYF. The CDR3 bases are TGTGCCAGCAGCCAAGATGTGACAGTGACCTACGAGCAGTACTTC.

V and J are TRBV27 and TRBJ1-2; 7 bases agree with TRBD1. Germline V gene data show CDR1 as MNHEY and CDR2 as SMNVEV (reference sequence). This CDR3 has 16 amino acids. V shed 8 bases, J shed 8 bases, and the junction held 20 bases outside the gene matches. CDR3 residues: CASGELLGTARAGYTF. For the CDR3, the DNA is TGTGCCAGCGGAGAACTACTGGGGACAGCTAGAGCGGGCTACACCTTC.

This clonotype was seen a few times. The V gene is TRBV15, the J gene TRBJ2-5, with TRBD2 matching over 8 bases. The DNA end lines up better with TRBJ2-7; the J call may be wrong. This CDR3 spans 16 amino acids. Germline V lookup: CDR1 LNHNV, CDR2 YYDKDF (reference sequence). The CDR3 DNA is TGTGCCACCAGCAACTCAATCGGGACTAGTCGGTACGAGCAGTACTTC. This translates into CATSNSIGTSRYEQYF.

The chain carries TRBV28 and TRBJ2-2, with 8 nucleotides matching TRBD2. Losses at the gene ends were 5 bases for V and 2 bases for J; bases not matched to a gene: 4. Germline values: CDR1 MDHEN, CDR2 SYDVKM. The CDR3 contains 15 residues. The CDR3 bases are TGTGCCAGCAGTAGAAGCGGGGGCAACACCGGGGAGCTGTTTTTT. This gives the protein CASSRSGGNTGELFF.

This clonotype was picked up a small number of times. The gene calls are TRBV3-1 and TRBJ1-1, with D tentatively TRBD1 (5 bases). This CDR3 spans 14 amino acids. Trimming removed 6 bases at V and 5 bases at J, with 16 bases between. The germline V gene encodes CDR1 LGHDT and CDR2 YNNKEL (reference sequence). The CDR3 coding sequence is TGTGCCAGCAGACTAGGACACAAGAGGACTGAAGCTTTCTTT. Its protein product is CASRLGHKRTEAFF.

The chain has TRBV6-1 and TRBJ2-5, with TRBD1 matching 9 bases. The CDR3 runs 16 residues. With V trimmed by 6 bases and J by 5 bases, 13 bases remained unmatched. Looked up from germline, CDR1 is MNHNS and CDR2 is SASEGT. The CDR3 reads CASRALRDRVFETQYF. The CDR3 DNA follows: TGTGCCAGCAGAGCTCTCCGGGACAGGGTTTTCGAGACCCAGTACTTC.

The chain has TRBV4-1 and TRBJ1-1, with a possible D match to TRBD1 (5 bases). Trimming left V 2 bases short and J 0 bases short, with 16 bases between. Germline CDR1 reads MGHRA; CDR2 reads YSYEKL. The CDR3 totals 17 residues. The CDR3 spells CASSQYSPEGVNTEAFF. For the CDR3, the DNA is TGCGCCAGCAGCCAATATTCTCCGGAAGGGGTGAACACTGAAGCTTTCTTT.

The chain employs TRBV12-3 or TRBV12-4 and TRBJ2-5; tentative D call: TRBD2 (5 bases). Trimming took off 0 bases at V and 1 base at J, with 12 bases between the two ends. The CDR3 sequence is 16 residues long. The CDR3 reads CASSLASETSQETQYF. As DNA, the CDR3 is TGTGCCAGCAGTTTAGCTAGCGAGACCTCCCAAGAGACCCAGTACTTC.

The rearrangement joins TRBV4-1 to TRBJ1-2, with a weak D call TRBD1 (5 bases). Germline V gene data show CDR1 as MGHRA and CDR2 as YSYEKL. This CDR3 region has 15 residues. Trimming shortened V by 0 bases and J by 3 bases, and 11 bases separated the two germline ends. The CDR3 loop reads CASSQDPSGDYGYTF. In nucleotides, the CDR3 is TGCGCCAGCAGCCAAGATCCCTCGGGGGACTATGGCTACACCTTC.

This rearrangement joins TRBV28 to TRBJ1-5, with 9 bases matching TRBD1. The V gene end was trimmed by 6 bases and the J gene end by 4 bases; junction bases not matched to a gene: 16. This CDR3 has 18 amino acids. CDR1 and CDR2 (germline): MDHEN, SYDVKM. The CDR3 DNA reads TGTGCCAGCAGCCCAATTACGTGGACAGGGGATTGGAATCAGCCCCAGCATTTT. It translates to CASSPITWTGDWNQPQHF.

At least ten counts were recorded for this clonotype. V and J are TRBV19 and TRBJ2-7, with 8 bases that match TRBD2. The CDR3 length is 15 residues. J was trimmed by 3 bases and V by 3 bases; bases with no gene match: 7. Per the germline V gene, CDR1 is LNHDA and CDR2 is SQIVND (reference sequence). The CDR3 nucleotides are TGTGCCAGTAGTATGGGAACTAGCGGAATCTACGAGCAGTACTTC. Translating it yields CASSMGTSGIYEQYF.

This clonotype showed up just a few times. This chain uses TRBV7-9 with TRBJ2-7, with 11 bases aligning to TRBD2. CDR3 length: 15 amino acids. With 5 bases clipped from V and 4 bases from J, the junction kept 7 bases outside the gene matches. Germline assignment: CDR1 SEHNR and CDR2 FQNEAQ (reference sequence). Here the CDR3 DNA reads TGTGCCAGCAGCCTTACTAGCGGGAGAATGTACGAGCAGTACTTC. It specifies CASSLTSGRMYEQYF. Supplemented by reference TRBV7-9 and TRBJ2-7, the full variable domain reads DTGVSQNPRHKITKRGQNVTFRCDPISEHNRLYWYRQTLGQGPEFLTYFQNEAQLEKSRLLSDRFSAERPKGSFSTLEIQRTEQGDSAMYLCASSLTSGRMYEQYFGPGTRLTVT.

This clonotype appeared a few times. CDR3 nucleotides: TGTGCCAGCAGGGGTTTCCCGTGGACCCAGTACTTC. Protein product: CASRGFPWTQYF. The chain uses TRBV6-9 and TRBJ2-7; D unclear. With the DNA end fitting TRBJ2-5 better, the J assignment may be wrong. There are 12 residues in the CDR3. Germline-derived CDR1 and CDR2 are MNHGY and SVAAGI.

The chain uses TRBV12-5 and TRBJ1-1; D is possibly TRBD1 (6 bases). CDR1 is LGHNT and CDR2 is FRNRAP in the germline V gene. V was cut by 11 bases and J by 0 bases, with 13 bases left in between. The CDR3 runs 13 residues. The CDR3 bases are TGTGCTGGGGACAAAGGGATGAACACTGAAGCTTTCTTT. Translation gives CAGDKGMNTEAFF.

Of note for this clonotype: One end of the junction does not line up with germline, which may come from a read error. DNA of the CDR3: TGTGCTAGCAGCCAAAGCCCCGGGACTAGCGGGGGGTACACCGGGGAGCTGTTTTTT. The encoded protein is CASSQSPGTSGGYTGELFF. This chain uses TRBV3-1 with TRBJ2-2; 15 positions agree with TRBD2. Germline lookup yields CDR1 LGHDT and CDR2 YNNKEL (reference sequence). The length of the CDR3 is 19 residues. Together with reference TRBV3-1 and TRBJ2-2, the CDR3 gives the full variable domain: DTAVSQTPKYLVTQMGNDKSIKCEQNLGHDTMYWYKQDSKKFLKIMFSYNNKELIINETVPNRFSPKSPDKAHLNLHINSLELGDSAVYFCASSQSPGTSGGYTGELFFGEGSRLTVL.

The table lists this clonotype with a few counts. For the CDR3, the DNA is TGCGCCAGCAGCCACATAGCGGGAGAGCAGTACTTC. Translated, it gives CASSHIAGEQYF. The chain uses TRBV5-1 and TRBJ2-7; TRBD2 matches 8 bases. With 4 bases clipped from V and 7 bases from J, the junction kept 4 bases outside the gene matches. This CDR3 region has 12 residues. The germline V gene has CDR1 SGHRS and CDR2 YFSETQ.

This rearrangement joins TRBV7-8 to TRBJ2-2, with D unresolved. The V end lost 1 base, the J end lost 4 bases, and 16 bases lay between the germline ends. The CDR3 runs 17 residues. CDR1 and CDR2 (germline): SGHVS, FQNEAQ. CDR3 sequence (DNA): TGTGCCAGCAGCTTAGTCCCTGCAGTCGTGGGCACCGGGGAGCTGTTTTTT. It specifies CASSLVPAVVGTGELFF.